The present T cell receptor beta chain was sequenced within a study of T-cell memory formation after mild COVID-19. The wider study: The study found TCR clusters largely donor specific.

TCRdb re-analysed the 5' RACE reads in MiXCR, keeping a single row per CDR3 protein. The sample carries just under 550,000 distinct CDR3 sequences, 20% recorded once. Notes on the study in general: Contracting clones localized mainly to CM and EM when CD4+ and mainly to EMRA when CD8+. Pre-infection memory showed some responding clones, and this suggested that cross-reactive memory joined.

Remarks on this clonotype: What it recognizes is unknown.

The junction had 6 bases not matched to a gene; V was cut back by 4 bases and J by 3 bases. CDR1 is SGHRS, CDR2 YFSETQ, per germline. The CDR3 consists of 16 residues. The gene calls are TRBV5-1 and TRBJ2-3; 12 nucleotides agree with TRBD2. Sequencing input: PBMCs or a T cell subset sorted from them (not recorded which). The origin of this receptor is an adult woman who had mild COVID-19 (a few samples of this study predate the infection). Cell type and time point are not known. CDR3 residues: CASSQSGTSGTDTQYF. CDR3 coding DNA: TGCGCCAGCAGCCAAAGCGGGACTAGCGGGACAGATACGCAGTATTTT. Drawing the rest from reference TRBV5-1 and TRBJ2-3, the complete variable domain is KAGVTQTPRYLIKTRGQQVTLSCSPISGHRSVSWYQQTPGQGLQFLFEYFSETQRNKGNFPGRFSGRQFSNSRSEMNVSTLELGDSALYLCASSQSGTSGTDTQYFGPGTRLTVL.